This T cell receptor beta chain was captured by sequencing in a study of cytomegalovirus exposure and HLA in healthy donors (TCRdb year 2017). Study-wide context: In an earlier analysis of roughly 590 of the donors, 276 Gb of sequence data and some 120 million unique TCR beta sequences from about 190 million T cells were reported. An early release that covered more than 550 HLA-typed donors contained about 300 gigabases of sequencing data and around 85 million unique TCR sequences. Of the 398 genotyped donors, around 81% fell in the genetic ancestry cluster associated with self-reported Caucasian donors. The aim of the study was to test whether cataloging public T cell receptors could identify signatures of past pathogen exposure. The study profiled the T cell repertoires of 500 to 800 subjects by immunosequencing and related them to cytomegalovirus serostatus. In addition to the first cohort of hundreds of subjects, a separate validation cohort of 100 to 150 different subjects was used. The study combined high-throughput TCR immunosequencing, statistical association of individual TCRs with disease status, and machine learning to predict cytomegalovirus infection status. A later analysis re-examined previously published TCR beta repertoires from 610 or so donors and added high-resolution HLA genotyping to investigate patterns of TCR occurrence. Rather than using new phenotypic data, the later analysis identified candidate immune exposures from TCR beta sequences and from how often those sequences occurred across donors. To decide whether each TCR beta V gene segment behaved as functional or pseudogenic, an earlier analysis of some 600 of the donors relied on high-throughput TCR beta sequencing. Alongside the repertoire data, information on donor age, sex, ethnicity and CMV serostatus was compiled. In a later genetic analysis, genome-wide SNP genotypes for 398 of the 666 donors were used, and that subset was treated as a discovery cohort. All discovery cohort repertoires had been generated on a single sequencing platform. HLA typing included class I and class II loci at four-digit resolution. Typing coverage differed by locus: A, B, C, DRB1 and DQB1 were typed in about 620-630 donors, DQA1 in roughly 510, DPA1 in some 610, and DPB1 in just under 490. About five DR-DQ haplotypes were treated as single units for association and clustering because of strong linkage in the cohort. Among some 400 genotyped donors of the cohort, an average of approximately 240,000 unique TCR beta nucleotide sequences were sequenced per donor, about a sixth of them non-productive. Overall results and qualifications from the work: According to a later analysis, parvovirus B19, influenza, CMV and Epstein-Barr virus appeared linked to several top co-occurrence clusters. Sequencing depth was assumed to be roughly uniform across donors in the presence/absence analyses, though that assumption may not hold. Because HLA typing was missing for some donors at each locus, association tests included only the typed subset. A later genetic analysis associated a missense DCLRE1C variant with V-gene and J-gene trimming of TCR beta chains, and an independent cohort replicated the association. An earlier analysis of several hundred of the donors showed that most TCR beta V segments appeared in productive rearrangements either about 90% or about 30% of the time, which broadly matched IMGT annotations. In a later analysis, around 15,000 TCR beta sequences were associated with specific HLA alleles at a false discovery rate of 0.05. In a later analysis, HLA-associated TCR beta chains were found to be more clonally expanded and to have lower generation probabilities than equally common non-associated chains. Most TCR sequences were seen in very few donors, while some public TCRs were found in many individuals. Because counts were too low, about 17 rarely observed V segments, including chromosome 9 orphons, were excluded from the earlier analysis of about 500 of the donors. In this cohort, only TCR beta chains were sequenced, and detectable features were limited by the absence of alpha or paired-chain data. A cluster of highly shared sequence variants was judged likely to represent a technical artifact of the sequencing pipeline. Some IMGT-functional V segments, including TRBV6-2 and TRBV6-3, could not be told apart with the 87-base-pair reads, so those segments were excluded. When HLA alleles, especially DR and DQ, strongly co-occurred, TCR associations were difficult to assign to individual alleles. A later genetic analysis reported fewer N-insertions in productive TCRs among donors in an Asian-associated ancestry cluster than the approximately 670-donor mean. The classifier was reported to diagnose cytomegalovirus status with high specificity and sensitivity in both the original cohort and the validation cohort. Most CMV-associated TCR beta chains appeared to be HLA-restricted in a later analysis, and the HLA associations seemed to be driven largely by CMV exposure. The study listed over 150 TCR beta chains as associated with cytomegalovirus. A further reported finding was that TCR beta sequences accurately predicted the HLA-A and HLA-B alleles for most subjects in the first cohort. The authors suggested that the approach could potentially be generalized to other disease states and immunological phenotypes. Three of the identified cytomegalovirus-associated TCR beta chains were confirmed in vitro to be specific for cytomegalovirus antigens. In a later analysis, TCR association rates were found to vary across HLA loci, with the most associated TCRs seen for DRB1 alleles and the fewest for HLA-C alleles. Correlated functional status among segregating V segments might reflect linkage disequilibrium, but an unknown experimental factor could not be ruled out. CMV serostatus was the only immune exposure information available for the cohort.

With respect to this clone: Its antigen specificity is not known. No much larger clone exists at a distance of one base, and base qualities are not known.

Via the germline V gene, CDR1 is SGHRS and CDR2 YFSETQ. V drops 4 bases and J drops 2 bases, leaving 16 bases in between. The CDR3 runs 15 residues from the cysteine to the phenylalanine. Just CDR3 DNA is preserved here, 45 bases in frame from base 1. The library was built by means of the immunoSEQ multiplex PCR assay. The multiplex PCR relied on a mix of 60 forward primers for TCR Vbeta segments and 13 reverse primers for TCR Jbeta segments. The CDR3 region of rearranged TCR beta genes was amplified from genomic DNA with a multiplex PCR assay. Amplified TCR beta libraries were sequenced as 87-base-pair reads on the Illumina HiSeq System. Per the original workflow: A later analysis counted about 80 million unique TCR beta chains across the 600 to 850 repertoires, and some 11 million of these chains were shared by at least two donors. A nearest-neighbor algorithm error-corrected the raw reads and collapsed the reads into unique sequences, merging closely related sequences to remove PCR and sequencing errors. To assign V, D and J gene segments, CDR3 sequences were aligned to IMGT reference sequences. For a sequence to be retained, a match of at least six nucleotides to both a V gene segment and a J gene segment was required. Rearrangements were called productive when the CDR3 lacked stop codons and stayed in frame with V and J; all others were non-productive. CDR3 was defined according to IMGT convention as the region running from the second conserved V-encoded cysteine to the conserved J-encoded phenylalanine. The earlier analysis of roughly 590 of the donors excluded any sequence lacking an unambiguous match to a single V gene segment. In an earlier analysis of about 590 of the donors, a V segment was called functional when productive rearrangements were above 56.7%, and segregating when the standard deviation between donors exceeded 5%. To diagnose cytomegalovirus status from the catalog of TCR beta chain sequences, a statistical classification framework was built. In a later analysis, V and J genes were assigned by comparing TCR nucleotide sequences against IMGT/GENE-DB human TR gene sequences. Using the TCRdist pipeline, a later analysis assigned CDR3 sequences along with most-parsimonious VDJ recombination scenarios. In a later analysis, each TCR beta chain was defined by its CDR3 amino acid sequence together with its V-gene family, and reads lacking a unique V-gene family were excluded. To address suspected cross-contamination and a sequencing artifact, a later analysis removed a few hundred highly shared, low-generation-probability nucleotide sequences. In a later analysis, a clonal expansion index was calculated for each public chain from normalized within-repertoire ranks of inferred template counts. In a later analysis, generation probabilities were computed using a VDJ recombination model fitted to out-of-frame rearrangements, and the results were checked against IGoR. Hypergeometric tests were used in a later analysis to score TCR-TCR, TCR-HLA and TCR-CMV co-occurrence, with a repertoire-size bias correction applied to the TCR pairs. False discovery rates were estimated in a later analysis by permuting HLA or CMV assignments 20 times. A later analysis grouped co-occurring TCRs with DBSCAN, adding TCRdist sequence similarity when clustering within HLA-allele-positive subsets. Repertoires with fewer than 30,000 or more than 120,000 public chains were left out of co-occurrence clustering, as were a handful of repertoires with anomalous nucleotide sharing. Entries here come from immuneACCESS through TCRdb and include only in-frame sequences with V and J called. Some clones fail to appear in such tables; in the studies checked, an unresolved V gene covers under half of the shortfall, and the cause of the remainder is unknown. The DNA gave D and trimming, while V, J and clone size come from that table. This sample lists approximately 140,000 clones; 70% to 80% were detected once. Approximately 2.9% of the sample comes from the top ten.

The cohort comprised some 730 healthy bone marrow donors. Cohort members were all nominally healthy when sampled, although unrecorded immune exposures were likely present. Of the 700 or so cohort members, around 300 had a positive CMV serostatus and about 350 had a negative one, while no CMV serostatus was recorded for the donor. A peripheral blood sample was provided by each donor, and peripheral blood mononuclear cells were used for TCR beta sequencing. Genomic DNA was extracted from the blood cell samples with the Qiagen DNeasy Blood Extraction Kit. The sequence derives from a human donor in good health. Sequenced sample: PBMCs. The chain links TRBV5-1 with TRBJ2-7; the D segment could be TRBD2, given 6 matching bases. This receptor has the CDR3 CASSRIGGITYEQYF. The DNA is TGCGCCAGCAGCAGAATAGGCGGGATTACCTACGAGCAGTACTTC.